The rows below give T cell receptor beta chains drawn from one sample of a study of early stage breast cancer tumors. Using immunoSEQ multiplex PCR, the repertoire was profiled, and TCRdb retains in-frame clones only, with some absent. The sample contains about 50,000 clones, around 80% of which appear only once. The sample was blood. These receptors all stem from a person aged 35-49 years with breast cancer. The CDR3 runs from the conserved cysteine through the conserved F or W. The D gene is left open where the match is weak.

>TRBV6-5|11|-|TRBJ1-1
TGTGCCAGCAGTGATTACCCTGAAGCTTTCTTT
CASSDYPEAFF
>TRBV7-9|15|TRBD2|TRBJ2-1
TGTGCCAGCAGCTATAGCGGGAAAGCCTACAATGAGCAGTTCTTC
CASSYSGKAYNEQFF
>TRBV19|14|TRBD1|TRBJ2-4
TGTGCCAGTAGTGGCAGGGGGCGAGGGAACATTCAGTACTTC
CASSGRGRGNIQYF
>TRBV6-6|13|-|TRBJ1-1
TGTGCCAGCAGCCGGGGAGTGAACACTGAAGCTTTCTTT
CASSRGVNTEAFF
>TRBV11-2|14|-|TRBJ1-1
TGTGCCAGCAGCTTAGATCTGACAAGCTTGGAAGCTTTCTTT
CASSLDLTSLEAFF
>TRBV6-5|15|TRBD1|TRBJ2-7
TGTGCCAGCAGTTACTCGGCAGGGGGCGGCTACGAGCAGTACTTC
CASSYSAGGGYEQYF
>TRBV19|14|-|TRBJ2-2
TGTGCCAGTAGTACCCTAACAGGGTCCGGGGAGCTGTTTTTT
CASSTLTGSGELFF
>TRBV10-2|12|-|TRBJ2-7
TGCGCCAGCAGTGAGTTCTCCTACGAGCAGTACTTC
CASSEFSYEQYF
>TRBV7-9|13|-|TRBJ1-2
TGTGCCAGCAGCGAGACACTGAACTATGGCTACACCTTC
CASSETLNYGYTF
>TRBV19|11|-|TRBJ2-4
TGTGCCAGTAGTATGGGACTCCCGCTGTACTTC
CASSMGLPLYF
>TRBV18|15|-|TRBJ1-5
TGTGCCAGCTCACCATGGGGGGGGAGCAATCAGCCCCAGCATTTT
CASSPWGGSNQPQHF
>TRBV5-4|17|TRBD1|TRBJ1-1
TGTGCCAGCAGCTTGGCTGTGACAGGGGGCTTCAGCACTGAAGCTTTCTTT
CASSLAVTGGFSTEAFF
>TRBV14|19|TRBD2|TRBJ2-1
TGTGCCAGCAGCGTCGGCGGTAGGGGCGGGAGGGCCCTGGGGAATGAGCAGTTCTTC
CASSVGGRGGRALGNEQFF
>TRBV30|15|TRBD2|TRBJ2-5
TGTGCCGGAAATAGCGGGAGGGCGAACCAAGAGACCCAGTACTTC
CAGNSGRANQETQYF
>TRBV7-7|14|-|TRBJ2-3
TGTGCTAGCAGCCCGGGTTTAGGCACAGATACGCAGTATTTT
CASSPGLGTDTQYF
>TRBV9|13|-|TRBJ2-2
TGTGCCAGCAGCGTAGTTCAGGGCGGGGAGCTGTTTTTT
CASSVVQGGELFF